The following is a T cell receptor (beta chain) sequence with its context. This receptor's antigen is unknown. No base quality values were provided; no much bigger clone lies one nucleotide off. The cohort comprised around 690 healthy bone marrow donors. At the time of sampling, every cohort member was nominally healthy, though immune exposures that went unrecorded were likely present. The donor tested CMV seronegative and was one of the 352 seronegative cohort members. Each donor provided a peripheral blood sample, and peripheral blood mononuclear cells were used for TCR beta sequencing. The Qiagen DNeasy Blood Extraction Kit was used to extract genomic DNA from the blood cell samples. Library construction relied on the immunoSEQ multiplex PCR assay. For the multiplex PCR, a mixture combining 60 forward primers for TCR Vbeta segments and 13 reverse primers for TCR Jbeta segments was used. Amplification of the CDR3 region of rearranged TCR beta genes was performed with a multiplex PCR assay on genomic DNA. The Illumina HiSeq System was used to sequence the amplified TCR beta libraries as 87-base-pair reads. Turning to the authors' computational methods: Across the 600 to 700 repertoires, a later analysis counted approximately 83 million unique TCR beta chains, around 11 million of which were shared by at least two donors. Raw reads were error-corrected and collapsed into unique sequences with a nearest-neighbor algorithm that merged closely related sequences to remove PCR and sequencing errors. Alignment of CDR3 sequences to IMGT reference sequences was used to assign V, D and J gene segments. Each retained sequence needed at least a six-nucleotide match to both a V gene segment and a J gene segment. Rearrangements were called productive when the CDR3 lacked stop codons and stayed in frame with V and J; all others were non-productive. CDR3 was defined by IMGT convention, running from the second conserved V-encoded cysteine to the conserved J-encoded phenylalanine. In an earlier analysis of approximately 590 of the donors, sequences lacking an unambiguous match to a single V gene segment were excluded. An earlier analysis of 587 of the donors classified V segments as functional when productive rearrangements were above 56.7% and as segregating when the standard deviation between donors was above 5%. A statistical classification framework was built to diagnose cytomegalovirus status from the catalog of TCR beta chain sequences. In a later analysis, V and J genes were assigned by comparing TCR nucleotide sequences against IMGT/GENE-DB human TR gene sequences. Using the TCRdist pipeline, a later analysis assigned CDR3 sequences along with most-parsimonious VDJ recombination scenarios. In a later analysis, each TCR beta chain was defined by its CDR3 amino acid sequence together with its V-gene family, and reads lacking a unique V-gene family were excluded. As a way to deal with suspected cross-contamination and a sequencing artifact, a later analysis dropped 500 to 700 nucleotide sequences that were highly shared and had low generation probability. In a later analysis, a clonal expansion index was calculated for each public chain from normalized within-repertoire ranks of inferred template counts. Generation probabilities in a later analysis came from a VDJ recombination model fitted to out-of-frame rearrangements, and those results were checked against IGoR. In a later analysis, hypergeometric tests were used to score TCR-TCR, TCR-HLA and TCR-CMV co-occurrence, with a repertoire-size bias correction applied to TCR pairs. False discovery rates were estimated in a later analysis by permuting HLA or CMV assignments 20 times. In a later analysis, co-occurring TCRs were grouped using DBSCAN, with TCRdist sequence similarity added in when clustering inside HLA-allele-positive subsets. Repertoires with fewer than 30,000 or more than 120,000 public chains were left out of co-occurrence clustering, as were four to six repertoires with anomalous nucleotide sharing. The source is immuneACCESS, and TCRdb retained only in-frame sequences with V and J called. Part of the clones is not carried over; for the studies checked, unresolved V genes explain less than half of this, and the remainder is unexplained. D and trimming were read from the DNA, whereas the V and J calls and clone size are those reported in that table. Counted in this sample were 150,000 to 200,000 clones; over 60% of them appeared once. The top ten hold 0.85% to 1.4% of the sample.

These data come from a study of cytomegalovirus exposure and HLA in healthy donors (dated by TCRdb to 2015 to 2018). At the level of the whole study: An earlier analysis of 587 of the donors reported 250 to 350 Gb of sequence data and some 120 million unique TCR beta sequences from around 200 million T cells. The study aimed to test whether signatures of past pathogen exposure could be identified by cataloging public T cell receptors. About 330 gigabases of sequencing data and around 90 million unique TCR sequences made up an early release that covered approximately 620 HLA-typed donors. In a later analysis, previously published TCR beta repertoires from more than 500 donors were re-analyzed and high-resolution HLA genotyping was added so that TCR occurrence patterns could be studied. Typing coverage differed by locus: A, B, C, DRB1 and DQB1 were typed in roughly 620-630 donors, DQA1 in 500 to 550, DPA1 in 600 to 610, and DPB1 in 450 to 480. On average, roughly 250,000 unique TCR beta nucleotide sequences were sequenced per donor among more than 350 genotyped donors of the cohort, with 15% to 20% of those sequences being non-productive. High-throughput TCR immunosequencing, statistical association of individual TCRs with disease status, and machine learning were combined to predict cytomegalovirus infection status. Rather than drawing on any new phenotypic data, the later analysis identified candidate immune exposures from TCR beta sequences and the way those sequences occurred across donors. A later genetic analysis took genome-wide SNP genotypes for about three fifths of the 666 donors and used that subset as a discovery cohort. Class I and class II HLA loci were covered by the typing at four-digit resolution. Roughly 5 DR-DQ haplotypes were treated as single units for association and clustering because of strong linkage in the cohort. Donor age, sex, ethnicity and CMV serostatus were collected together with the repertoire data. Along with the roughly 710-subject first cohort, a separate validation cohort of over 90 different subjects was used. Of the roughly 410 genotyped donors, less than 85% were placed in the genetic ancestry cluster associated with self-reported Caucasian donors. The T cell repertoires of several hundred subjects were profiled by immunosequencing and related to cytomegalovirus serostatus. An earlier analysis of roughly 600 of the donors used high-throughput TCR beta sequencing to judge whether each TCR beta V gene segment behaved as functional or pseudogenic. Every discovery cohort repertoire had been produced on one sequencing platform. Broad study findings and their caveats: Strong co-occurrence of HLA alleles, especially DR and DQ, made assigning TCR associations to individual alleles difficult. Because HLA typing was unavailable for some donors at each locus, only the typed subset was used in association tests. The 87-base-pair reads could not distinguish some IMGT-functional V segments, including TRBV6-2 and TRBV6-3, so those segments were excluded. The sequencing pipeline was judged likely to have produced a cluster of highly shared sequence variants as a technical artifact. In this cohort, only TCR beta chains were sequenced, and detectable features were limited by the absence of alpha or paired-chain data. Because counts were too low, seventeen rarely observed V segments, including chromosome 9 orphons, were left out of the earlier analysis of 587 of the donors. Across donors, most TCR sequences were observed very rarely, whereas some public TCRs were present in many individuals. A later analysis found that most CMV-associated TCR beta chains appeared HLA-restricted, with HLA associations seemingly driven largely by CMV exposure. A further reported finding was that TCR beta sequences accurately predicted the HLA-A and HLA-B alleles for most subjects in the first cohort. The only immune exposure information available for the cohort was CMV serostatus. Compared with equally common non-associated chains, HLA-associated TCR beta chains in a later analysis were more clonally expanded and had lower generation probabilities. Presence/absence analyses assumed roughly uniform sequencing depth across donors, an assumption that may not hold. Broadly in line with IMGT annotations, most TCR beta V segments showed up in productive rearrangements about 87% or about 30% of the time in an earlier analysis of several hundred of the donors. According to the authors, the approach could potentially be generalized to other disease states and immunological phenotypes. A later genetic analysis associated a missense DCLRE1C variant with V-gene and J-gene trimming of TCR beta chains, and an independent cohort replicated the association. In vitro tests confirmed that a few of the cytomegalovirus-associated TCR beta chains recognize cytomegalovirus antigens. Cytomegalovirus status was reported to be diagnosed by the classifier with high specificity and sensitivity in both the original and validation cohorts. In a later analysis, some 17,000 TCR beta sequences were associated with specific HLA alleles at a false discovery rate of 0.05. Correlated functional status among segregating V segments might be attributable to linkage disequilibrium, but an unknown experimental factor could not be ruled out. In a later analysis, TCR association rates were found to vary across HLA loci, with the most associated TCRs seen for DRB1 alleles and the fewest for HLA-C alleles. A total of 164 TCR beta chains were listed by the study as associated with cytomegalovirus. In a later analysis, several top co-occurrence clusters were reported to appear linked to parvovirus B19, influenza, CMV and Epstein-Barr virus. In a later genetic analysis, fewer N-insertions in productive TCRs were reported among donors in an Asian-associated ancestry cluster than the 666-donor mean.

V is reduced by 3 bases and J by 1 base, leaving a spacing of 16 bases between them. The CDR1 and CDR2 encoded by the germline V gene (reference sequence) are SGHNT and YYREEE. Including cysteine and phenylalanine, the CDR3 has 16 amino acids. The CDR3 DNA has 48 bases and is translated from base 1. The sample taken for sequencing was PBMCs. This clonotype originated in a woman in her thirties or forties in good health and CMV-seronegative. The V and J genes are TRBV5-4 and TRBJ1-2; TRBD1 might be the D gene, on 5 matching bases. The CDR3: CASSSYSRDFNYGYTF. The DNA sequence follows: TGTGCCAGCAGCTCCTACTCTAGGGACTTTAACTATGGCTACACCTTC.